Reported below is one T cell receptor (beta chain). Its antigen remains unidentified. Germline V lookup: CDR1 MNHEY, CDR2 SMNVEV (reference sequence). J lost 6 bases, V lost 5 bases, and 9 bases had no gene match. The length of the CDR3 is 16 residues. These data are taken from a study of cytomegalovirus exposure and HLA in healthy donors. Sequencing used immunoSEQ multiplex PCR; TCRdb keeps in-frame clones, though not all of them. The table includes about 140,000 clones, roughly 81% detected once. Study-level results: Specificity for CMV antigens was confirmed in vitro for a few of the CMV-associated chains. High sensitivity and specificity were reportedly achieved when the classifier diagnosed cytomegalovirus status.

The receptor comes from a woman aged 25 to 39 in good health and CMV-seronegative. This chain links TRBV27 with TRBJ2-1, with TRBD2 identical over 11 bases. The sequenced sample consisted of PBMCs. The CDR3 DNA is TGTGCCAGCAGTGGGCTAGCGGGGGGAAAGGGCAATGAGCAGTTCTTC. Translated, it gives CASSGLAGGKGNEQFF.